This paragraph covers one T cell receptor (beta chain) sequence. Additional DNA sequences in this sample encode the identical CDR3. The data belong to a study of beta chain features in type 1 diabetes. The CDR3 sequence is 14 residues long. V was pared by 4 bases and J by 1 base, with 3 bases of the junction left unmatched. Germline lookup yields CDR1 SGHRS and CDR2 YFSETQ. Expressed TCRB transcripts were sequenced after all isolated RNA was converted to cDNA. Some clones are missing from TCRdb's copy, which holds only in-frame ones; the method was immunoSEQ multiplex PCR. Among 200,000 to 250,000 clones listed, roughly 9.6% were seen once. Naive, central memory, regulatory and stem cell-like memory cells within the CD4+ compartment were sorted using CD45RO/CCR7/CD25/CD127/CD95/CD27.

V usage is TRBV5-1 and J usage is TRBJ2-7, with 9 bases fitting TRBD2. The sequence was collected from a young woman in good health. The sequencing sample was made of naive CD4+ T cells from blood. CDR3 DNA sequence: TGCGCCAGCAGCCCAGCGGGAGGTTCCTACGAGCAGTACTTC. It is translated as CASSPAGGSYEQYF.